This is a list of T cell receptor beta chains from one sample in a study of PD-1 blockade in classical Hodgkin lymphoma. Method: immunoSEQ multiplex PCR; TCRdb's copy keeps in-frame clones and lacks some. In the table there are some 53,000 clones, approximately 86% of which are singletons. Sequences were derived from peripheral blood mononuclear cells (PBMCs), sampled before the fourth cycle of nivolumab. The receptors come from a human donor with classical Hodgkin lymphoma. Both conserved end residues are part of each CDR3. The D gene is left open where the match is weak. The size of a clone is reported for some rows only, either as once, few or many, or as a class for expanded clones.

clone_size	v_call	d_call	j_call	cdr3_aa	cdr3_nt
.	TRBV6-5	.	TRBJ2-2	CASSYIHGSGELFF	TGTGCCAGCAGTTACATCCACGGGAGCGGGGAGCTGTTTTTT
.	TRBV5-5	TRBD1	TRBJ2-1	CASSSEPGQAIFEQFF	TGTGCCAGCAGCTCCGAACCCGGACAGGCTATCTTTGAGCAGTTCTTC
.	TRBV28	.	TRBJ2-7	CASTRLGADYEQYF	TGTGCCAGCACCAGATTAGGGGCGGACTACGAGCAGTACTTC
.	TRBV19	.	TRBJ2-2	CASILDSSYTGELFF	TGTGCCAGTATATTGGACTCGAGCTACACCGGGGAGCTGTTTTTT
.	TRBV5-1	.	TRBJ1-1	CASSFEPAITEAFF	TGCGCCAGCAGCTTCGAGCCAGCCATCACTGAAGCTTTCTTT
few	TRBV7-2	TRBD2	TRBJ2-2	CASSSPPGLVWNTGELFF	TGTGCCAGCAGCTCCCCCCCAGGACTAGTTTGGAACACCGGGGAGCTGTTTTTT
.	TRBV6-1	.	TRBJ2-2	CASSEVSGAPGELFF	TGTGCCAGCAGTGAAGTATCGGGTGCCCCCGGGGAGCTGTTTTTT
.	TRBV6-6	.	TRBJ1-2	CASSYPGQLKNYGYTF	TGTGCCAGCAGTTACCCCGGACAGCTTAAGAACTATGGCTACACCTTC
.	TRBV5-6	TRBD1	TRBJ2-1	CASSFYPGQGRNEQFF	TGTGCCAGCAGCTTCTATCCGGGACAGGGGAGGAATGAGCAGTTCTTC
.	TRBV5-1	.	TRBJ1-6	CASSSGGGTYNSPLHF	TGCGCCAGCAGCTCCGGCGGGGGTACCTATAATTCACCCCTCCACTTT
.	TRBV5-6	.	TRBJ2-1	CASSFRDGNYNEQFF	TGTGCCAGCAGCTTCCGGGACGGAAACTACAATGAGCAGTTCTTC
.	TRBV18	.	TRBJ1-2	CASSPGQGDGYTF	TGTGCCAGCTCACCAGGACAAGGGGATGGCTACACCTTC
.	TRBV27	.	TRBJ1-2	CASSSRVGGYTF	TGTGCCAGCAGTTCCAGGGTAGGGGGCTACACCTTC
.	TRBV28	.	TRBJ1-4	CASRSYRVRGNEKLFF	TGTGCCAGCAGGTCTTACAGGGTGCGGGGTAATGAAAAACTGTTTTTT
.	TRBV2	.	TRBJ1-1	CASTLLNTEAFF	TGTGCCAGCACTCTACTTAACACTGAAGCTTTCTTT
medium-sized	TRBV7-9	TRBD1	TRBJ2-7	CASSYGTGSYEQYF	TGTGCCAGCAGCTATGGGACAGGGTCGTACGAGCAGTACTTC
.	TRBV9	TRBD2	TRBJ2-7	CASSVDGGGQYEQYF	TGTGCCAGCAGCGTAGACGGGGGGGGCCAGTACGAGCAGTACTTC
once	TRBV5-1	.	TRBJ1-2	CASSWNTGTGYTF	TGCGCCAGCAGCTGGAATACAGGGACTGGCTACACCTTC
.	TRBV19	TRBD2	TRBJ2-2	CASSMGLAGAGTGELFF	TGTGCCAGTAGTATGGGACTAGCGGGAGCGGGCACCGGGGAGCTGTTTTTT
.	TRBV4-1	.	TRBJ1-1	CASSQVQGMGTEAFF	TGCGCCAGCAGCCAAGTTCAGGGGATGGGCACTGAAGCTTTCTTT
few	TRBV2	.	TRBJ2-5	CASRWSGQETQYF	TGTGCCAGCAGGTGGAGCGGCCAAGAGACCCAGTACTTC
.	TRBV7-3	TRBD2	TRBJ2-5	CASSLTSGSLETQYF	TGTGCCAGCAGCCTGACTAGCGGGAGTTTGGAGACCCAGTACTTC
.	TRBV7-2	.	TRBJ2-7	CASSLVGRGSSYEQYF	TGTGCCAGCAGCTTAGTAGGGAGGGGGAGCTCCTACGAGCAGTACTTC
once	TRBV29-1	TRBD1	TRBJ2-7	CSVELPTGGRGGPSYEQYF	TGCAGCGTTGAACTCCCGACAGGGGGCAGGGGAGGCCCCTCCTACGAGCAGTACTTC
.	TRBV5-1	TRBD2	TRBJ2-3	CASSFDPGRDTQYF	TGCGCCAGCAGCTTCGATCCCGGGAGGGATACGCAGTATTTT
.	TRBV5-1	TRBD2	TRBJ2-5	CARSWGAGGPETQYF	TGCGCCCGCAGCTGGGGGGCGGGGGGGCCGGAGACCCAGTACTTC
.	TRBV4-2	.	TRBJ2-1	CASSQDSSTIPYNEQFF	TGTGCCAGCAGCCAAGATTCTTCGACTATTCCCTACAATGAGCAGTTCTTC
.	TRBV6-4	TRBD2	TRBJ2-7	CASSEGLAGIYEQYF	TGTGCCAGCAGTGAAGGACTAGCGGGAATCTACGAGCAGTACTTC
.	TRBV9	.	TRBJ2-7	CASSVVVGGKSEQYF	TGTGCCAGCAGCGTAGTAGTAGGAGGAAAGTCCGAGCAGTACTTC